This TCR beta chain is from a study of blood T cell repertoires in COVID-19. Study information: The samples span acute and convalescent COVID-19 from the United States, Italy and Spain. PBMCs, B-cell-depleted T cells, or T cells provided the cDNA or gDNA that made up the material.

Original processing notes: How many nucleated cells were present was estimated from reference gene primer amplification. Assay used: immunoSEQ multiplex PCR; TCRdb lists only in-frame clones, some missing. V and J calls and clone size follow that table, whereas D and trimming were derived from the DNA. The data hold 150,000 to 200,000 clones, with approximately 82% observed a single time. The CDR3 loop spans 16 amino acids. Germline V gene sequence: CDR1 MNHEY, CDR2 SMNVEV (reference sequence). The junction had 3 bases not matched to a gene; V was cut back by 2 bases and J by 1 base. Sequencing was performed on peripheral blood. The V call is TRBV27, the J call TRBJ2-2, with 8 nucleotides matching TRBD1. The sequence derives from a woman of 80 years or more with acute or convalescent COVID-19. The CDR3 protein is CASSLRGTGNTGELFF. The CDR3 DNA reads as TGTGCCAGCAGTTTAAGGGGGACAGGGAACACCGGGGAGCTGTTTTTT.